Sequencing of this TCR beta chain was carried out in a study of T cell changes during pregnancy in multiple sclerosis. Germline CDR1 SGHAT, CDR2 FQDESV (reference sequence). This CDR3 is 13 amino acids long. The germline V and J ends were trimmed by 5 bases and 10 bases, with 15 bases remaining between them. Some clones are missing from TCRdb's copy, which holds only in-frame ones; the method was immunoSEQ multiplex PCR. Of approximately 45,000 clones in the sample, around 80% were seen once. The clonotype originates from a female donor with multiple sclerosis, enrolled in a pregnancy study. The chain is built from TRBV11-1 and TRBJ2-1, with D tentatively TRBD2 (6 bases). The sample consisted of CD4+ T cells from peripheral blood mononuclear cells, taken before pregnancy. This CDR3 is CASSPGGGWEQFF. The DNA for the CDR3 is TGTGCCAGCAGCCCAGGTGGGGGGTGGGAGCAGTTCTTC.